This TCR beta chain was identified in a study of T cell repertoires in cytomegalovirus infection. On the study more broadly: Through public TCR beta signatures, both CMV infection and matching HLA type were indicated. Whole-study findings and limits: Totalled public TCR beta family frequency picked out people who carried CMV plus the relevant HLA. Ex vivo responses were dominated by HLA-C-restricted CMV-specific TCR beta clonotypes.

The J segment lost 6 bases and the V segment lost 5 bases, leaving 11 bases of the junction unmatched. Germline CDR1 reads SGHVS; CDR2 reads FQNEAQ. The CDR3 runs 15 residues. Using its own MiXCR run on the reads, TCRdb lists one record per CDR3 protein. The repertoire has 480,000 or so distinct CDR3 sequences, roughly 10% of them found once; the top ten carry approximately 10%. This clonotype was counted a few times. Its antigen is unknown. The specimen sequenced was PBMCs. The clonotype comes from a human donor in good health (CMV status not recorded). Some clones in this sample may be carry-over from other donors' samples. The chain couples TRBV7-8 to TRBJ2-7; TRBD1 agrees at 9 bases. The CDR3 loop reads CASSPSTGQGSEQYF. In nucleotides, the CDR3 is TGTGCCAGCAGCCCGTCCACGGGACAGGGCAGCGAGCAGTACTTC. The full variable domain, completed using reference TRBV7-8 and TRBJ2-7, is GAGVSQSPRYKVAKRGQDVALRCDPISGHVSLFWYQQALGQGPEFLTYFQNEAQLDKSGLPSDRFFAERPEGSVSTLKIQRTQQEDSAVYLCASSPSTGQGSEQYFGPGTRLTVT.